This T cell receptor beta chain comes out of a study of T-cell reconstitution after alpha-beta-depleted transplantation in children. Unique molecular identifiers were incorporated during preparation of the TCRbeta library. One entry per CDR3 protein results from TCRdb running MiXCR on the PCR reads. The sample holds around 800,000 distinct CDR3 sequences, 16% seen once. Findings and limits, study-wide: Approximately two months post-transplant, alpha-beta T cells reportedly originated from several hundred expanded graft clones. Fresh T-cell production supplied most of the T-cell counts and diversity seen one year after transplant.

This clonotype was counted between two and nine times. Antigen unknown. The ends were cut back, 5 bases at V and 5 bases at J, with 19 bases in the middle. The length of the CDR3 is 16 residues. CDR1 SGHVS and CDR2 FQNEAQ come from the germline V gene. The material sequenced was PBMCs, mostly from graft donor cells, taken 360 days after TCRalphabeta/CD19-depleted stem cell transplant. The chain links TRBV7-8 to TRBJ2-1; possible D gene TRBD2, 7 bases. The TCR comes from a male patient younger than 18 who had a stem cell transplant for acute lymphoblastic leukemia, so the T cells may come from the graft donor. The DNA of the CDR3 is TGTGCCAGCAGCCCCGGGGGGCCACCAAGGGACAATGAGCAGTTCTTC. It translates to CASSPGGPPRDNEQFF.